The clone carrying this T cell receptor (beta chain) was seen more than once but under ten times. Antigen: not known. This specimen comes from a study of human T cells and chemical hapten exposure. The CDR3 loop spans 14 amino acids. The germline CDR1 and CDR2 sequences are MGHRA and YSYEKL. The V end lost 6 bases, the J end lost 3 bases, and 14 bases lay between the germline ends. Each CDR3 protein gets one entry after TCRdb re-called the RACE reads with MiXCR. The table records about 50,000 distinct CDR3 sequences, approximately 10% of them present only once. The sample's time point: pre-sensitization, week 0. Treatment given: therapeutic diphenylcyclopropenone sensitization with weekly scalp DPC. It was from unfractionated whole blood that total RNA was extracted. Notes on the study in general: The presence of alopecia in the donors means their immune response may differ from healthy people's.

This chain connects TRBV4-1 to TRBJ1-2; D unclear. This TCR was sampled from a woman in her thirties with alopecia areata. Some clones in this sample may be carry-over from other donors' samples. The sequenced sample was whole blood, obtained in connection with sensitization to the hapten diphenylcyclopropenone (DPC). The CDR3 loop reads CASSHATADYGYTF. DNA for the CDR3: TGCGCCAGCAGTCACGCCACAGCCGACTATGGCTACACCTTC.